These 7 T cell receptor beta chains came from one sample sequenced in a study of T cells after yellow fever vaccination. TCRdb processed the 5' RACE reads anew with MiXCR; each CDR3 protein has one entry. The table lists about 330,000 distinct CDR3 sequences, roughly 8% of them singletons. The input for sequencing was PBMCs, taken more than 35 days after the first yellow fever vaccination. The receptors shown here come from a man aged 18 to 30 who received the YFV17D yellow fever vaccine.

This clonotype was recorded a few times. V gene TRBV5-5 combines with J gene TRBJ2-1; TRBD2 agrees at 7 bases. CDR1 is SGHKS, CDR2 YYEKEE, per germline (reference sequence). The CDR3 spans 15 residues. After removal of 2 bases from V and 0 bases from J, the junction contained 2 bases not matched to a gene. The CDR3 spells CASSLAGISYNEQFF. DNA of the CDR3: TGTGCCAGCAGCTTAGCGGGAATCTCCTACAATGAGCAGTTCTTC.

The chain carries TRBV5-6 and TRBJ2-7, with D tentatively TRBD1 or TRBD2 (5 bases each). The CDR3 runs to 13 residues. The V gene lost 9 bases and the J gene lost 3 bases, with 16 bases spanning the gap. Germline V gene data show CDR1 as SGHDT and CDR2 as YYEEEE. CDR3 in DNA: TGTGCCATGGGCGCCGGGACCGTCTACGAGCAGTACTTC. Translated: CAMGAGTVYEQYF.

This clonotype came up a few times. This chain links TRBV12-3 or TRBV12-4 with TRBJ2-5; 7 nucleotides line up with TRBD1. The CDR3 has 16 residues. Unmatched junction bases numbered 14, after V lost 5 bases and J lost 5 bases. CDR3 protein: CASSATGTATWETQYF. DNA of the CDR3: TGTGCCAGCAGTGCAACCGGGACAGCTACTTGGGAGACCCAGTACTTC.

About this clonotype: It is likely a read error, because the conserved phenylalanine at the end of the CDR3 is missing. V is TRBV19 and J is TRBJ2-3; the match to TRBD1 covers 8 bases. Germline V lookup: CDR1 LNHDA, CDR2 SQIVND (reference sequence). CDR3 length: 15 amino acids. V gave up 5 bases and J gave up 2 bases; unmatched junction bases: 6. This CDR3 reads CASSEGQGATDTQYY. CDR3 nucleotides: TGTGCCAGTAGTGAGGGGCAGGGGGCCACAGATACGCAGTATTAT.

This clonotype was found many times. The J gene is TRBJ2-5, the V gene TRBV3-1; 15 bases agree with TRBD2. V was clipped by 3 bases and J by 4 bases; unmatched bases: 3. Germline-derived CDR1 and CDR2 are LGHDT and YNNKEL (reference sequence). The CDR3 totals 16 residues. This chain's CDR3 is CASSQPGLAGGETQYF. For the CDR3, the DNA is TGTGCCAGCAGCCAGCCGGGACTAGCGGGGGGAGAGACCCAGTACTTC.

This sequence joins TRBV7-2 and TRBJ2-2; tentative D call: TRBD1 (5 bases). The length of the CDR3 is 14 residues. In germline, CDR1 is SGHTA, CDR2 FQGNSA. Trimming took 2 bases from V and 7 from J, leaving 11 bases between them. The CDR3 reads CASSLWGASGELFF. The CDR3 DNA sequence: TGTGCCAGCAGCTTATGGGGCGCCAGCGGGGAGCTGTTTTTT. The variable domain in full, with the rest retrieved from reference TRBV7-2 and TRBJ2-2, is GAGVSQSPSNKVTEKGKDVELRCDPISGHTALYWYRQSLGQGLEFLIYFQGNSAPDKSGLPSDRFSAERTGGSVSTLTIQRTQQEDSAVYLCASSLWGASGELFFGEGSRLTVL.

This chain connects TRBV7-8 to TRBJ1-2; TRBD1 matches 7 bases. This CDR3 region has 14 residues. V was pared by 5 bases and J by 0 bases, with 3 bases of the junction left unmatched. In germline, CDR1 is SGHVS, CDR2 FQNEAQ. DNA for the CDR3: TGTGCCAGCAGCCCACAGGGGACTAACTATGGCTACACCTTC. Protein product: CASSPQGTNYGYTF.